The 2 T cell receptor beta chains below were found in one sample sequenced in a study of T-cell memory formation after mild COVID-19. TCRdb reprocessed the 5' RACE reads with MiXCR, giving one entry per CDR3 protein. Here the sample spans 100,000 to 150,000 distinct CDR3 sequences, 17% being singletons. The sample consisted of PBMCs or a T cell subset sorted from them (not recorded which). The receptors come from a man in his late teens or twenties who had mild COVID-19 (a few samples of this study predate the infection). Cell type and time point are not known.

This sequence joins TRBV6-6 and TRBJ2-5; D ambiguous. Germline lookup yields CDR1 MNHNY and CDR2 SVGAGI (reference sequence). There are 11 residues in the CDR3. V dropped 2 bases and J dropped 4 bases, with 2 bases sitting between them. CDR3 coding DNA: TGTGCCAGCAGTTACGGAGAGACCCAGTACTTC. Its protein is CASSYGETQYF.

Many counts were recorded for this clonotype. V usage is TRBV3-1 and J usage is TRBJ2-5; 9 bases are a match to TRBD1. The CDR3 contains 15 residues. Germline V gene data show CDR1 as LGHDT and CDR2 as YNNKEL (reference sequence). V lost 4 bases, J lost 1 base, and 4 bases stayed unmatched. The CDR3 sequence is CASSLGQGPQETQYF. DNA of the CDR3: TGTGCCAGCAGCCTCGGACAGGGGCCCCAAGAGACCCAGTACTTC.